Described below is a single T cell receptor beta chain sequence and its context. Antigen specificity is unknown. The sample comes from a study of T-cell reconstitution after alpha-beta-depleted transplantation in children. General study points: In some patients, recipient T cells and intrathymic progenitors surviving conditioning explained high day-60 diversity. From newly produced T cells came most of the T-cell counts and diversity one year after transplant. Reportedly, only several hundred clones from non-depleted graft cells drove alpha-beta T-cell counts at about two months.

For TCRbeta, the library was prepared with unique molecular identifiers. Via MiXCR, TCRdb re-called the PCR reads, giving one row per CDR3 protein. The repertoire includes roughly 570,000 distinct CDR3 sequences, 25% to 30% of them detected once, and less than 40% sits in the top ten. The V end lost 3 bases, the J end lost 0 bases, and 9 bases lay between the germline ends. The CDR3 is made up of 15 amino acids. CDR1 and CDR2 from the germline V gene are MNHEY and SMNVEV (reference sequence). This TCR came from a boy in the first two years of life with Wiskott-Aldrich syndrome, due to receive a stem cell transplant. This sequence joins TRBV27 and TRBJ2-4, with D maybe TRBD1 (5 bases). Sequences were derived from PBMCs, sampled before TCRalphabeta/CD19-depleted stem cell transplant. CDR3 in DNA: TGTGCCAGCAGTTTCTCAGGGCTAGCCAAAAACATTCAGTACTTC. This translates into CASSFSGLAKNIQYF.